The 6 T cell receptor beta chains reported below all come from one sample, sequenced in a study of T cells in tuberculosis. Repertoires were generated with immunoSEQ multiplex PCR, while TCRdb's copy carries only in-frame clones and drops some. Of over 30,000 clones listed, 95% to 97% are singletons. Sequencing was carried out using PBMCs. Receptor source: a donor aged 10 to 29 with latent tuberculosis or without tuberculosis infection.

This chain links TRBV6-4 with TRBJ2-3; D might be TRBD2 (6 bases). CDR3 length: 14 residues. From germline, CDR1 is MRHNA and CDR2 SNTAGT. The ends were cut back, 5 bases at V and 2 bases at J, with 11 bases in the middle. The CDR3 region is CASSLSGYTDTQYF. CDR3 DNA: TGTGCCAGCAGTCTTAGCGGATACACAGATACGCAGTATTTT.

This sequence joins TRBV27 and TRBJ2-2; maybe TRBD2 (5 bases). V lost 3 bases and J 5 bases, leaving 19 bases between the germline ends. The CDR3 runs to 17 residues. Germline V gene sequence: CDR1 MNHEY, CDR2 SMNVEV (reference sequence). CDR3 nucleotides: TGTGCCAGCAGTTTCTCCCGGACTCATTTTCGTACCGGGGAGCTGTTTTTT. This gives the protein CASSFSRTHFRTGELFF.

The chain employs TRBV5-1 and TRBJ2-5; no clear D gene. V lost 5 bases to trimming and J lost 0 bases, with 11 bases between them. The germline V gene encodes CDR1 SGHRS and CDR2 YFSETQ. The CDR3 is 14 amino acids. CDR3: CASSRQANQETQYF. CDR3 sequence (DNA): TGCGCCAGCAGTCGGCAGGCGAACCAAGAGACCCAGTACTTC.

The V call is TRBV18, the J call TRBJ1-2, with a weak D call TRBD1 (5 bases). The CDR3 consists of 13 residues. The germline gives CDR1 KGHSH, CDR2 LQKENI. V lost 5 bases and J lost 4, with 11 bases in between. The CDR3 region is CASSVDSSYGYTF. Written as DNA, the CDR3 is TGTGCCAGCTCAGTAGACAGCAGCTATGGCTACACCTTC.

The chain carries TRBV4-1 and TRBJ2-2, with TRBD1 identical over 10 bases. CDR3 size: 15 residues. Germline trimming cut 2 bases from V and 6 bases from J; bases unmatched to any gene: 3. The V gene's germline CDR1 is MGHRA and CDR2 YSYEKL. In DNA, the CDR3 is TGCGCCAGCAGCCAACCGGGACAGGGGCCCGGGGAGCTGTTTTTT. Amino acid sequence: CASSQPGQGPGELFF.

This chain connects TRBV7-9 to TRBJ2-1; 10 bases match TRBD2. This CDR3 has 17 residues. Germline CDR1 reads SEHNR; CDR2 reads FQNEAQ (reference sequence). The junction had 9 bases not matched to a gene; V was cut back by 4 bases and J by 3 bases. The CDR3: CASSSSPGLAFYNEQFF. The CDR3 DNA follows: TGTGCCAGCAGCTCATCGCCGGGACTAGCGTTCTACAATGAGCAGTTCTTC.